Listed here are 26 T cell receptor beta chains from one sample, sequenced in a study of cytomegalovirus exposure and HLA in healthy donors. The PCR was carried out with 60 Vbeta primers and 13 Jbeta primers. TCRdb's copy holds only in-frame clones and misses some; the assay was immunoSEQ multiplex PCR. The sample records some 120,000 clones, 75% to 85% being singletons. Sequenced: PBMCs. These receptors all stem from a man aged 25-40 years in good health and CMV-seronegative.

The CDR3 bases are TGTGCCAGCAGCGTACTGGACAGGGGGAACTACGAGCAGTACTTC. Translation gives CASSVLDRGNYEQYF. The chain combines TRBV5-4 with TRBJ2-7; 10 nucleotides match TRBD1. The germline V gene encodes CDR1 SGHNT and CDR2 YYREEE (reference sequence). The CDR3 is 15 amino acids. V lost 4 bases to trimming and J lost 3 bases; unmatched junction nucleotides: 7.

The CDR3 DNA is TGTGCCAGCAGCCTACATAGGGGGACAGTCCTTGAAGCTTTCTTT. Its protein is CASSLHRGTVLEAFF. The rearrangement links TRBV5-6 to TRBJ1-1; TRBD1 agrees at 7 bases. CDR1 is SGHDT and CDR2 is YYEEEE in the germline V gene. The CDR3 loop spans 15 amino acids. After removal of 4 bases from V and 7 bases from J, the junction contained 13 bases not matched to a gene.

This clone appeared a few times. This CDR3 reads CASSGTSGREDTGELFF. CDR3 coding DNA: TGTGCCAGCAGTGGGACTAGCGGGAGGGAAGACACCGGGGAGCTGTTTTTT. J is TRBJ2-2 and V is TRBV6-1; TRBD2 matches 15 bases. The CDR3 loop spans 17 amino acids. The junction had 3 bases not matched to a gene; V was cut back by 4 bases and J by 3 bases. Per germline, CDR1 MNHNS and CDR2 SASEGT.

Regarding this clone: The sample has other DNA sequences that encode this CDR3 too. V is TRBV9 and J is TRBJ1-3; possible D gene TRBD1, 5 bases. CDR1 is SGDLS, CDR2 YYNGEE, per germline. V gave up 1 base and J gave up 7 bases, with 12 bases separating them. The CDR3 sequence is 14 residues long. In DNA, the CDR3 is TGTGCCAGCAGCGTATCGGGGGGGACGAACACCATATATTTT. Its translation: CASSVSGGTNTIYF. The full variable domain, in which reference TRBV9 and TRBJ1-3 provide the parts outside the CDR3, is DSGVTQTPKHLITATGQRVTLRCSPRSGDLSVYWYQQSLDQGLQFLIQYYNGEERAKGNILERFSAQQFPDLHSELNLSSLELGDSALYFCASSVSGGTNTIYFGEGSWLTVV.

V and J are TRBV7-2 and TRBJ2-7, with 12 bases identical to TRBD2. J lost 5 bases, V lost 3 bases, and 5 bases had no gene match. Germline CDR1 is SGHTA and CDR2 is FQGNSA. This CDR3 has 15 amino acids. The CDR3 region is CASSLSRTSGNEQYF. CDR3 DNA: TGTGCCAGCAGCTTGTCCCGGACTAGCGGGAACGAGCAGTACTTC.

The V and J genes are TRBV7-9 and TRBJ1-2; the D gene is possibly TRBD1 (5 bases). Germline CDR1 SEHNR, CDR2 FQNEAQ (reference sequence). This CDR3 is 17 amino acids long. V was cut by 3 bases and J by 4 bases, with 21 bases left in between. CDR3 loop: CASSLGGGRGMGYGYTF. The CDR3, as DNA: TGTGCCAGCAGCTTGGGGGGAGGGAGGGGAATGGGCTATGGCTACACCTTC.

The rearrangement links TRBV27 to TRBJ2-7; weak D call: TRBD1 (5 bases). The V end lost 6 bases, the J end lost 0 bases, and 18 bases lay between the germline ends. CDR3 size: 16 residues. From germline, CDR1 is MNHEY and CDR2 SMNVEV (reference sequence). Here the CDR3 DNA reads TGTGCCAGCAGCCTTGGGGCAGGGTGGGACTCCTACGAGCAGTACTTC. Amino acids: CASSLGAGWDSYEQYF.

The chain couples TRBV5-6 to TRBJ1-2, with D possibly matching TRBD1 (5 bases). The germline gives CDR1 SGHDT, CDR2 YYEEEE. This CDR3 contains 13 residues. With 3 bases removed from V and 4 bases from J, the gap between germline ends came to 10 bases. This CDR3 is CASSSQGPYGYTF. In DNA, the CDR3 is TGTGCCAGCAGCTCGCAGGGTCCCTATGGCTACACCTTC.

CDR3 nucleotide sequence: TGCGCCAGCAGCCAAGATATCGGTGGCTCCTACAATGAGCAGTTCTTC. It yields the protein CASSQDIGGSYNEQFF. The V gene is TRBV4-1, the J gene TRBJ2-1; D not certain. V gave up 0 bases and J gave up 0 bases, with 9 bases separating them. The CDR3 covers 16 residues. Germline-derived CDR1 and CDR2 are MGHRA and YSYEKL.

The chain carries TRBV28 and TRBJ1-2; D is uncertain. The V gene lost 3 bases and the J gene lost 4 bases, with 6 bases spanning the gap. CDR3 length: 12 amino acids. Germline V gene data show CDR1 as MDHEN and CDR2 as SYDVKM. This chain's CDR3 is CASSFMAYGYTF. Written as DNA, the CDR3 is TGTGCCAGCAGTTTTATGGCCTATGGCTACACCTTC.

On this clone itself: Additional DNA sequences in this sample encode the identical CDR3. The V and J genes are TRBV25-1 and TRBJ1-1; the match to TRBD1 covers 8 bases. The junction had 5 bases not matched to a gene; V was cut back by 6 bases and J by 5 bases. From germline, CDR1 is MGHDK and CDR2 SYGVNS. The CDR3 loop spans 13 amino acids. The CDR3 sequence: CASRTGEYTEAFF. The CDR3 bases are TGTGCCAGCAGGACAGGGGAGTATACTGAAGCTTTCTTT.

The chain links TRBV29-1 to TRBJ2-7; the D gene is possibly TRBD1 (6 bases). Deletions cut 4 bases from V and 0 bases from J, with 16 bases between. Per germline, CDR1 SQVTM and CDR2 ANQGSEA. The CDR3 has 15 residues. The CDR3 bases are TGCAGCGTTGTTGTTGGGGACACCCCCTCCTACGAGCAGTACTTC. It encodes CSVVVGDTPSYEQYF.

V usage is TRBV11-1 and J usage is TRBJ1-2; D ambiguous. V lost 1 base, J lost 1 base, and 7 bases lay in between. CDR3 length equals 14 residues. CDR1 is SGHAT, CDR2 FQDESV, per germline (reference sequence). CDR3 in amino acids: CASSLETNNYGYTF. In nucleotides, the CDR3 is TGTGCCAGCAGCTTAGAGACTAATAACTATGGCTACACCTTC.

The rearrangement links TRBV27 to TRBJ2-1; 7 positions agree with TRBD2. The ends lost 7 bases at V and 0 bases at J; junction bases unmatched: 6. The CDR3 spans 15 residues. Germline V gene lookup returns CDR1 MNHEY and CDR2 SMNVEV (reference sequence). The CDR3 region has the DNA TGTGCCAGCACCTGGGGCGGGAGCTCCTACAATGAGCAGTTCTTC. It yields the protein CASTWGGSSYNEQFF.

The chain recombines TRBV4-1 with TRBJ1-2; TRBD1 matches at 7 bases. With V trimmed by 4 bases and J by 1 base, 6 bases remained unmatched. The length of the CDR3 is 15 residues. The germline V gene encodes CDR1 MGHRA and CDR2 YSYEKL. The CDR3 bases are TGCGCCAGCAGCCCCCCCGGGACAGATAACTATGGCTACACCTTC. Translation gives CASSPPGTDNYGYTF.

This chain connects TRBV19 to TRBJ1-5; no clear D. The length of the CDR3 is 15 residues. Germline V gene data show CDR1 as LNHDA and CDR2 as SQIVND (reference sequence). The germline V and J ends were trimmed by 1 base and 0 bases, with 7 bases remaining between them. This chain's CDR3 is CASSIGRLSNQPQHF. CDR3 sequence (DNA): TGTGCCAGTAGTATAGGTAGACTTAGCAATCAGCCCCAGCATTTT.

This rearrangement joins TRBV5-1 to TRBJ2-7; possibly TRBD2 for D (6 bases). Germline CDR1 SGHRS, CDR2 YFSETQ. Deletions cut 0 bases from V and 9 bases from J, with 13 bases between. CDR3 length: 13 residues. For the CDR3, the DNA is TGCGCCAGCAGCTTGGATCTGCGGGAAGGGCAGTACTTC. Residues: CASSLDLREGQYF.

The chain uses TRBV29-1 and TRBJ2-1; TRBD2 aligns across 13 bases. Germline V lookup: CDR1 SQVTM, CDR2 ANQGSEA. CDR3 size: 14 residues. Trimming removed 4 bases from V and 5 bases from J; junction bases left unmatched: 2. CDR3 coding DNA: TGCAGCGTTGCGGGACTAGCGGGGCACAATGAGCAGTTCTTC. Translating it yields CSVAGLAGHNEQFF.

The chain is built from TRBV6-5 and TRBJ2-5; weak D call: TRBD2 (6 bases). The DNA end is more similar to TRBJ2-7, so the J call may be wrong. Germline V gene data show CDR1 as MNHEY and CDR2 as SVGAGI. CDR3 length: 14 residues. CDR3 sequence (DNA): TGTGCCAGCAAAACAATGGGAGGATCCTACGAGCAGTACTTC. Protein sequence: CASKTMGGSYEQYF.

The gene calls are TRBV15 and TRBJ2-7; TRBD1 aligns across 7 bases. CDR3 length equals 14 residues. The V gene end was trimmed by 5 bases and the J gene end by 1 base; junction bases not matched to a gene: 5. Germline CDR1 and CDR2: LNHNV and YYDKDF (reference sequence). The CDR3 reads CATSGEQGSYEQYF. DNA for the CDR3: TGTGCCACCAGCGGGGAACAGGGGTCCTACGAGCAGTACTTC.

This clone was observed once. This rearrangement joins TRBV6-1 to TRBJ2-5; possibly TRBD1 for D (6 bases). The DNA end is a closer match to TRBJ2-7, so the J assignment may be wrong. The germline CDR1 and CDR2 sequences are MNHNS and SASEGT. The CDR3 runs 14 residues. CDR3 nucleotide sequence: TGTGCCAGCAGCATAGACAGGACCTCCTACGAGCAGTACTTC. Translation: CASSIDRTSYEQYF.

V and J are TRBV28 and TRBJ1-2; 8 nucleotides align to TRBD1. CDR3 size: 15 residues. Germline trimming cut 6 bases from V and 7 bases from J; bases unmatched to any gene: 13. Germline V lookup: CDR1 MDHEN, CDR2 SYDVKM. CDR3 DNA: TGTGCCAGCAGCCCGGTCAGGGGGCCCTCCGCTGGCTACACCTTC. This encodes CASSPVRGPSAGYTF.

This clone was seen a handful of times. Other DNA sequences from this sample encode an identical CDR3 as well. V gene TRBV6-6 combines with J gene TRBJ1-1; D is unresolved. The CDR3 has 15 amino acids. Germline CDR1 reads MNHNY; CDR2 reads SVGAGI (reference sequence). Trimming removed 7 bases from V and 2 bases from J, with 17 bases in between. The CDR3 region is CASTVLAEGNTEAFF. The DNA of the CDR3 is TGTGCCAGCACAGTACTAGCGGAGGGAAACACTGAAGCTTTCTTT.

This clone was detected once. The chain carries TRBV5-6 and TRBJ1-2; D is perhaps TRBD1 (5 bases). Germline CDR1 reads SGHDT; CDR2 reads YYEEEE. The CDR3 is 14 residues long. V was shortened by 4 bases and J by 3 bases, with 13 bases between the two germline ends. As DNA, the CDR3 is TGTGCCAGCAGCCGGGTCGACAGTTACTATGGCTACACCTTC. Residues: CASSRVDSYYGYTF.

The V gene is TRBV5-4, the J gene TRBJ2-2, with a weak D call TRBD2 (6 bases). The CDR3 sequence is 16 residues long. Trimming cost V 0 bases and J 9 bases, with 18 bases left between them. CDR1 is SGHNT and CDR2 is YYREEE in the germline V gene (reference sequence). CDR3 amino acids: CASSLVGGAAVRELFF. DNA for the CDR3: TGTGCCAGCAGCTTGGTGGGCGGGGCCGCGGTGCGGGAGCTGTTTTTT.

The genes are TRBV5-8 and TRBJ2-6; D is perhaps TRBD1 (6 bases). Germline V lookup: CDR1 SGHTS, CDR2 YDEGEE. This CDR3 has 16 residues. The V and J ends lost 3 bases and 0 bases respectively, with 10 bases between them. CDR3 loop: CASSSQTGSGANVLTF. The CDR3, as DNA: TGTGCCAGCAGCTCTCAGACAGGCTCTGGGGCCAACGTCCTGACTTTC. Together with reference TRBV5-8 and TRBJ2-6, the CDR3 gives the full variable domain: EAGVTQSPTHLIKTRGQQATLRCSPISGHTSVYWYQQALGLGLQFLLWYDEGEERNRGNFPPRFSGRQFPNYSSELNVNALELEDSALYLCASSSQTGSGANVLTFGAGSRLTVL.